This T cell receptor (beta chain) was recorded in a study of T-cell reconstitution after alpha-beta-depleted transplantation in children. Turning to this clonotype: The target antigen is unknown.

Unique molecular identifiers were incorporated during preparation of the TCRbeta library. TCRdb reanalysed the PCR reads using MiXCR and keeps one entry per CDR3 protein. The sample carries fewer than 700,000 distinct CDR3 sequences, over 10% recorded once. Study-level findings and limits: Recipient T cells and thymic progenitors that survived gave rise to the high TCRbeta diversity observed at day 60 in some patients. The study reportedly traced alpha-beta T cells about two months after transplant to several hundred expanded graft clones. Hyperexpanded clones declined; after one year, newly produced T cells mostly supplied diversity.

The germline CDR1 and CDR2 sequences are DFQATT and SNEGSKA (reference sequence). The junction had 18 bases not matched to a gene; V was cut back by 5 bases and J by 3 bases. The CDR3 consists of 18 residues. V gene TRBV20-1 combines with J gene TRBJ2-2; TRBD2 agrees at 7 bases. The TCR sequence derives from a male patient aged 10 to 17 who had a stem cell transplant for acute myeloid leukemia, so the T cells may come from the graft donor. The sequencing used PBMCs, mostly from graft donor cells, collected 360 days after TCRalphabeta/CD19-depleted stem cell transplant. The CDR3 is CSARHRILRERHTGELFF. DNA of the CDR3: TGCAGTGCTCGCCATAGAATTTTGCGGGAGCGACACACCGGGGAGCTGTTTTTT.